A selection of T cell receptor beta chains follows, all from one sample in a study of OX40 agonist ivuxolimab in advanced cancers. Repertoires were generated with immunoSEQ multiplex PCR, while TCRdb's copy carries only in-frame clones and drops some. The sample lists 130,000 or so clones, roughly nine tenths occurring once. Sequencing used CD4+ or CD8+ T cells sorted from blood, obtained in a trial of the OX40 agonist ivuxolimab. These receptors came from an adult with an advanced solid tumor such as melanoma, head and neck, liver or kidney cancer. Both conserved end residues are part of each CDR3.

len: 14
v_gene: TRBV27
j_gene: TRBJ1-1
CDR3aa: CASRITGLNTEAFF

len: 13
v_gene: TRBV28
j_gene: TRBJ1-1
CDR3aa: CASSFIWNTEAFF

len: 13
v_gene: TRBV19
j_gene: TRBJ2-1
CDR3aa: CASSIATSGSFFF

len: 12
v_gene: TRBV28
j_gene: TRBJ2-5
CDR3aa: CASSLGKETQYF

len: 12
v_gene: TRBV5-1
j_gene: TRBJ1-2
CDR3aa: CASSLNSPPYTF

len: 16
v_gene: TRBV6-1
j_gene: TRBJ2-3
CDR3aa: CASSGGQGDGTDTQYF

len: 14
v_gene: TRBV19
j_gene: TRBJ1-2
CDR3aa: CASSLQRDGYGYTF

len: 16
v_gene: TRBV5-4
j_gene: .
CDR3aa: CASSLGRTGSSYEQYF

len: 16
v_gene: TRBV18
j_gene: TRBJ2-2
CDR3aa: CASSRSRTGETGELFF

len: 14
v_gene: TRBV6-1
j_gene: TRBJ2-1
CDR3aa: CASSAFSANNEQFF

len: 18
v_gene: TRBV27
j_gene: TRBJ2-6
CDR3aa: CATRPTWVSLSGANVLTF

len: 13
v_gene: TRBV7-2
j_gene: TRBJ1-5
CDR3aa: CASSSGGGQPQHF

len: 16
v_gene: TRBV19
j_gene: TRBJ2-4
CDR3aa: CASSFRDYQAKNIQYF

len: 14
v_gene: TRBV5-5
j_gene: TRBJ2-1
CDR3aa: CASSFGLANNEQFF

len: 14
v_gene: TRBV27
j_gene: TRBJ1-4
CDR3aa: CASSVRATNEKLFF

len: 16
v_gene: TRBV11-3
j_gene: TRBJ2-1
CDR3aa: CASSSLTSGRENEQFF

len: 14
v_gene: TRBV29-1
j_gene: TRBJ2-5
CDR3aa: CSVEGGQAQETQYF

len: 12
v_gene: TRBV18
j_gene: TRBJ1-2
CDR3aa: CASSTVDYGYTF

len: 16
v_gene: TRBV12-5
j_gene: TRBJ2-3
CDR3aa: CASGLVIGDSTDTQYF

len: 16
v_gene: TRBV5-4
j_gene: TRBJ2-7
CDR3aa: CASSLARGLAGGEQYF